A selection of T cell receptor beta chains follows, all from one sample in a study of OX40 agonist ivuxolimab in advanced cancers. The assay was immunoSEQ multiplex PCR, and TCRdb's table has in-frame clones only and misses some. The sample has around 83,000 clones; roughly 83% are singletons. The sequencing here drew on CD4+ or CD8+ T cells sorted from blood, taken in a trial of the OX40 agonist ivuxolimab. These receptors were taken from an adult with an advanced solid tumor such as melanoma, head and neck, liver or kidney cancer. The conserved cysteine and the conserved F or W are not part of the CDR3 here. Each record gives: V gene, J gene, CDR3 protein.

TRBV30	TRBJ1-6	AWSVRDGSYNSPLH
TRBV6-6	TRBJ2-7	ASSELAGHYEQY
TRBV18	TRBJ1-4	ASSPRGMTNEKLF
TRBV9	TRBJ2-7	ASSGRGTSYEQY
TRBV6-6	TRBJ1-4	ASSYSPAEDEKLF
TRBV30	TRBJ1-3	AWSIGQVRSPIY
TRBV7-6	TRBJ2-2	ASTLISGNGELF
TRBV30	TRBJ2-1	AWSVGGEQF
TRBV6-1	TRBJ1-6	ASSERPEQNSPLH
TRBV5-4	TRBJ1-1	ASSKVLTGVNTEAF
TRBV2	TRBJ1-5	ASSEALRSNQPQH
TRBV23-1	TRBJ1-5	ASSGRQASNQPQH